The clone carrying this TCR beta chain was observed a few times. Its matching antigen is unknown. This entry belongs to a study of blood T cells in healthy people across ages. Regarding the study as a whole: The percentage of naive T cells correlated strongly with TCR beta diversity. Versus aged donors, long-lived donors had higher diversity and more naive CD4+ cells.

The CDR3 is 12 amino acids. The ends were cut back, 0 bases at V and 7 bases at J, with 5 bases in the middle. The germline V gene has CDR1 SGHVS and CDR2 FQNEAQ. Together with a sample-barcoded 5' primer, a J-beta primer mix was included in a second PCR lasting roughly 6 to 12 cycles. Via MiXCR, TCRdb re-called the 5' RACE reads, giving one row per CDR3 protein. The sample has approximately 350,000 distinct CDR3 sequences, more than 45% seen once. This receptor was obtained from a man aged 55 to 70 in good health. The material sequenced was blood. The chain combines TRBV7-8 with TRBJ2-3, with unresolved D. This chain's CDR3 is CASSLAGHTQYF. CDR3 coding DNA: TGTGCCAGCAGCTTAGCTGGGCATACGCAGTATTTT. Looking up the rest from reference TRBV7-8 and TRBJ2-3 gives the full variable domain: GAGVSQSPRYKVAKRGQDVALRCDPISGHVSLFWYQQALGQGPEFLTYFQNEAQLDKSGLPSDRFFAERPEGSVSTLKIQRTQQEDSAVYLCASSLAGHTQYFGPGTRLTVL.